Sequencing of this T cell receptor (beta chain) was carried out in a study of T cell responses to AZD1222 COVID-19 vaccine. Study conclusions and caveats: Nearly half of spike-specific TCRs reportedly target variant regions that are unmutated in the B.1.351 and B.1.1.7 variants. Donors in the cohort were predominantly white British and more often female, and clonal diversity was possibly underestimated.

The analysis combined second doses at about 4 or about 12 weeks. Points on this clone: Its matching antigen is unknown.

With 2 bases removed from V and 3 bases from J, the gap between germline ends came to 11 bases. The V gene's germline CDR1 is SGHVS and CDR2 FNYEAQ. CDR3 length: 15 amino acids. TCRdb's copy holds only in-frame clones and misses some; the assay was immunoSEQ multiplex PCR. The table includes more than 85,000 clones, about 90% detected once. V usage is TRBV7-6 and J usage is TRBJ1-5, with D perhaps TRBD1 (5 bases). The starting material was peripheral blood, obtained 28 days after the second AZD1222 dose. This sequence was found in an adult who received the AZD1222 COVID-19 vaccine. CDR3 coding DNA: TGTGCCAGCAGCTTACAATCAGGGCTCAATCAGCCCCAGCATTTT. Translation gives CASSLQSGLNQPQHF.